A selection of T cell receptor beta chains follows, all from one sample in a study of glioma-infiltrating T cells. TCRdb passed the multiplex PCR reads through MiXCR, listing each CDR3 protein once. Among 300,000 to 400,000 distinct CDR3 sequences listed, more than 35% were seen once. Sequenced sample: glioma tissue, nonneoplastic brain tissue, or PBMCs (not recorded which). The receptors shown here come from a human donor with low-grade glioma or glioblastoma, undergoing nonglioma brain surgery, or in good health (not recorded which). Both conserved end residues are part of each CDR3.

CDR3 protein: CASSITSGSNEQFF
J gene: TRBJ2-1
V gene: TRBV7-2

CDR3 protein: CASSGTGGAGRETQYF
J gene: TRBJ2-5
V gene: TRBV28

CDR3 protein: CASSLGRWGAGELFF
J gene: TRBJ2-2
V gene: TRBV3-1

CDR3 protein: CSAREPWGEKLFF
J gene: TRBJ1-4
V gene: TRBV20-1

CDR3 protein: CASSLGSQATEAFF
J gene: TRBJ1-1
V gene: TRBV27

CDR3 protein: CASSLGGVSNSNLPQHF
J gene: TRBJ1-5
V gene: TRBV28

CDR3 protein: CASSLLLEQYF
J gene: TRBJ2-7
V gene: TRBV7-9

CDR3 protein: CASSLVRLASPLHF
J gene: TRBJ1-6
V gene: TRBV27

CDR3 protein: CASSSGGQKETQYF
J gene: TRBJ2-5
V gene: TRBV5-4

CDR3 protein: CASLQGSLQPQHF
J gene: TRBJ1-5
V gene: TRBV28